This record covers a single T cell receptor (beta chain). The target antigen is unknown. A read error may be the cause here, since a much bigger clone is one base away. This sample is drawn from a study of CD8 T cells in ankylosing spondylitis. Regarding the study as a whole: Prior literature has documented some motif variants in synovial fluid and blood from reactive arthritis. Clones linked to the disease showed a CD8+ phenotype. They occurred at relatively low frequencies in peripheral blood.

CDR3 length equals 21 residues. Germline V lookup: CDR1 MNHEY, CDR2 SVGEGT. TCRdb re-derived calls from the 5' RACE reads in MiXCR, one entry per CDR3 protein. This table has under 250,000 distinct CDR3 sequences, roughly a tenth appearing once. Sequencing input: blood, either unsorted or a sorted T cell fraction (not recorded which). This TCR was sampled from a male donor with ankylosing spondylitis or in good health (not recorded which). The chain has TRBV6-2 or TRBV6-3 and TRBJ2-4; 8 bases line up with TRBD1. As DNA, the CDR3 is TGTACCAGCAGTTACCCCAGGGGGCCGGATTACTCGCTCATAGCCAAAAACATTCAGTACTTC. Its protein is CTSSYPRGPDYSLIAKNIQYF.